Shown below are 20 T cell receptor beta chains from a single sample sequenced in a study of T cell repertoires in cytomegalovirus infection. TCRdb fed the reads into MiXCR, producing one record per CDR3 protein. This sample has nearly 450,000 distinct CDR3 sequences, with 31% found just once. The sequenced sample consisted of PBMCs. The origin of the receptors is a human donor in good health (CMV status not recorded). Some clones in this sample may be carry-over from other donors' samples.

The V and J genes are TRBV5-4 and TRBJ1-2; a weak D match, TRBD1 (6 bases). There are 14 residues in the CDR3. Deletions cut 4 bases from V and 8 bases from J, with 18 bases between. CDR1 is SGHNT, CDR2 YYREEE, per germline (reference sequence). Here the CDR3 reads CASSASAGASGYTF. For the CDR3, the DNA is TGTGCCAGCAGCGCCTCGGCAGGGGCCTCCGGCTACACCTTC.

This clonotype was picked up a small number of times. The chain joins TRBV7-6 to TRBJ2-2; maybe TRBD1 (5 bases). The V end was cut by 0 bases, the J end by 2 bases, with 13 bases between. This CDR3 region has 17 residues. Germline V gene sequence: CDR1 SGHVS, CDR2 FNYEAQ. The CDR3 protein is CASSLALGQDNTGELFF. CDR3 bases: TGTGCCAGCAGCTTAGCCCTGGGGCAAGATAACACCGGGGAGCTGTTTTTT.

Only a few counts were recorded for this clonotype. The V gene is TRBV28, the J gene TRBJ2-1, with D hard to call. CDR1 is MDHEN, CDR2 SYDVKM, per germline. The CDR3 totals 14 residues. The germline V and J ends were trimmed by 5 bases and 5 bases, with 13 bases remaining between them. The CDR3 DNA is TGTGCCAGCAGTGAAATTGGATCTCACAATGAGCAGTTCTTC. Amino acid sequence: CASSEIGSHNEQFF.

Comments on this clonotype: Relative to the germline gene, one junction end is altered; a read error may explain this. The CDR3 sequence: CSSSPRGDSYNEQFF. The CDR3 DNA reads as TGTTCCAGCAGTCCCCGCGGGGACTCCTACAATGAGCAGTTCTTC. The rearrangement uses TRBV6-5 and TRBJ2-1; D possibly corresponds to TRBD2 (6 bases). Germline loops: CDR1 MNHEY, CDR2 SVGAGI. This CDR3 has 15 residues.

This clonotype appeared a single time. The germline gene is not matched at one end of the junction; a read error may be the cause. The rearrangement links TRBV7-3 to TRBJ1-5; D is undetermined. Per the germline V gene, CDR1 is SGHTA and CDR2 is FQGTGA. The CDR3 has 13 amino acids. CDR3 DNA sequence: TGTTCCAGCAGCTTAAGTCTAGGGCAGCCCCAGCATTTT. Translation gives CSSSLSLGQPQHF.

This clonotype came up a few times. The gene calls are TRBV4-1 and TRBJ2-5; TRBD2 aligns across 8 bases. The CDR3 length is 15 residues. In germline, CDR1 is MGHRA, CDR2 YSYEKL. V gave up 0 bases and J gave up 4 bases; unmatched junction bases: 4. The CDR3 DNA is TGCGCCAGCAGCCAAGATGCGGGGGGCAGAGAGACCCAGTACTTC. Its translation is CASSQDAGGRETQYF.

This clonotype was picked up a small number of times. This sequence joins TRBV6-2 or TRBV6-3 and TRBJ2-5; no clear D gene. This CDR3 is 12 amino acids long. Germline V CDR1 and CDR2: MNHEY, SVGEGT. The ends were cut back, 6 bases at V and 5 bases at J, with 10 bases in the middle. CDR3 sequence (DNA): TGTGCCAGCAGCGACCTGGGTGAGACCCAGTACTTC. Amino acid sequence: CASSDLGETQYF.

This clonotype was seen more than once but under ten times. The V gene is TRBV15, the J gene TRBJ1-1; D is undetermined. The CDR3 extends over 16 amino acids. The germline V gene has CDR1 LNHNV and CDR2 YYDKDF (reference sequence). V lost 0 bases and J 6 bases, leaving 17 bases between the germline ends. DNA of the CDR3: TGTGCCACCAGCAGAGACTTAGGACCAACCGGCGCTGAAGCTTTCTTT. Translation: CATSRDLGPTGAEAFF.

Comment on this clonotype: The conserved phenylalanine or tryptophan is not found at the CDR3 terminus, so this likely reflects a read error. No DNA is shown, since the ends of the CDR3 on it are uncertain; the CDR3 is the one TCRdb lists. This chain joins TRBV7-6 and TRBJ1-3; the table's D call TRBD1 went unverified against the DNA. Ends included, the CDR3 has 10 residues. CDR1 SGHVS and CDR2 FNYEAQ come from the germline V gene. The CDR3 reads CASSPGTVEG.

The chain employs TRBV2 and TRBJ1-4; no firm D call. CDR1 SNHLY and CDR2 FYNNEI come from the germline V gene. The CDR3 runs to 12 residues. Trimming took off 2 bases at V and 8 bases at J, with 6 bases between the two ends. CDR3 nucleotide sequence: TGTGCCAGCAGTGAATCGCCCGAAAAACTGTTTTTT. As protein: CASSESPEKLFF.

With respect to this clonotype: One end of the junction varies from germline; a read error may be responsible. The chain couples TRBV12-3 or TRBV12-4 to TRBJ2-3; 12 bases line up with TRBD1. The length of the CDR3 is 16 residues. The CDR3 DNA follows: TGTGCCAGCAGTTTTGGGACAGGGGGCCCCACAGATCCGCAGTATTTT. Residues: CASSFGTGGPTDPQYF.

The chain has TRBV12-3 or TRBV12-4 and TRBJ2-1, with D maybe TRBD1 (6 bases). V gave up 1 base and J gave up 8 bases, with 12 bases separating them. The CDR3 contains 14 residues. The CDR3 sequence is CASSLDGTRDEQFF. Here the CDR3 DNA reads TGTGCCAGCAGTTTAGATGGGACAAGGGATGAGCAGTTCTTC.

J is TRBJ1-3 and V is TRBV6-1; 8 nucleotides agree with TRBD1. CDR1 MNHNS and CDR2 SASEGT come from the germline V gene. The CDR3 runs to 15 residues. The trim removed 6 bases at V and 2 bases at J, leaving 6 bases unmatched. CDR3 nucleotide sequence: TGTGCCAGCAGGTACCGGGACAGGACTGGAAACACCATATATTTT. It is translated as CASRYRDRTGNTIYF.

The chain is built from TRBV6-8 and TRBJ2-1; tentative D call: TRBD2 (6 bases). Germline V CDR1 and CDR2: MNHGY, SAAAGT. CDR3 length equals 15 residues. The V end was cut by 2 bases, the J end by 2 bases, with 10 bases between. CDR3 in amino acids: CASSYGRGTYNEQFF. For the CDR3, the DNA is TGTGCCAGCAGTTACGGGCGGGGAACCTACAATGAGCAGTTCTTC.

The chain carries TRBV6-5 and TRBJ1-4; weak D call: TRBD1 (5 bases). The CDR3 covers 15 residues. From germline, CDR1 is MNHEY and CDR2 SVGAGI. Trimming shortened V by 7 bases and J by 0 bases, and 12 bases separated the two germline ends. The CDR3 bases are TGTGCCAGCATTATTCTGACAGCAACTAATGAAAAACTGTTTTTT. This gives the protein CASIILTATNEKLFF.

J is TRBJ1-1 and V is TRBV19; D gene ambiguous. CDR1 is LNHDA, CDR2 SQIVND, per germline (reference sequence). V lost 1 base and J lost 1, with 4 bases in between. The CDR3 contains 13 residues. CDR3 residues: CASSIGPNTEAFF. For the CDR3, the DNA is TGTGCCAGTAGTATAGGTCCGAACACTGAAGCTTTCTTT.

The CDR3 region is CASSFSGTGRYYEQYF. The CDR3 DNA follows: TGTGCCAGCAGTTTTTCCGGGACAGGAAGATACTACGAGCAGTACTTC. This chain joins TRBV12-3 or TRBV12-4 and TRBJ2-7; 8 bases fit TRBD1. The CDR3 totals 16 residues. With 3 bases clipped from V and 3 bases from J, the junction kept 10 bases outside the gene matches.

Many counts were recorded for this clonotype. The V call is TRBV4-1, the J call TRBJ1-1; D is uncertain. Germline V gene data show CDR1 as MGHRA and CDR2 as YSYEKL. Trimming cost V 1 base and J 3 bases, with 6 bases left between them. The CDR3 contains 13 residues. CDR3 in amino acids: CASSQVLDTEAFF. The CDR3 region has the DNA TGCGCCAGCAGCCAAGTTCTGGACACTGAAGCTTTCTTT.

The chain uses TRBV7-8 and TRBJ2-3; 7 nucleotides match TRBD1. Per germline, CDR1 SGHVS and CDR2 FQNEAQ. Unmatched junction bases numbered 4, after V lost 1 base and J lost 0 bases. The CDR3 is made up of 16 amino acids. CDR3 loop: CASSLGTGESTDTQYF. The CDR3 DNA follows: TGTGCCAGCAGCTTAGGGACAGGAGAAAGCACAGATACGCAGTATTTT.

V is TRBV2 and J is TRBJ2-1, with D maybe TRBD1 (6 bases). The germline gives CDR1 SNHLY, CDR2 FYNNEI. Trimming shortened V by 1 base and J by 6 bases, and 13 bases separated the two germline ends. The CDR3 extends over 15 amino acids. The CDR3 DNA follows: TGTGCCAGCAGTGAAGGACAGGCCCTCTTCAATGAGCAGTTCTTC. As protein: CASSEGQALFNEQFF.